One sample yielded the 23 T cell receptor beta chains listed below, sequenced in a study of T cell responses to AZD1222 COVID-19 vaccine. The repertoire was sequenced with immunoSEQ multiplex PCR; TCRdb's copy has only in-frame clones and lacks some. The data show about 130,000 clones, over 80% seen once. The material was peripheral blood, obtained on day 0 of AZD1222 vaccination. Receptors originate from an adult in good health.

The chain has TRBV6-6 and TRBJ2-2; no reliable D call. Germline V gene sequence: CDR1 MNHNY, CDR2 SVGAGI (reference sequence). Trimming took off 3 bases at V and 5 bases at J, with 4 bases between the two ends. This CDR3 is 12 amino acids long. The CDR3 spells CASSYKTGELFF. CDR3 DNA sequence: TGTGCCAGCAGTTATAAGACCGGGGAGCTGTTTTTT.

The rearrangement joins TRBV29-1 to TRBJ1-1, with D unclear. There are 12 residues in the CDR3. CDR1 is SQVTM, CDR2 ANQGSEA, per germline. The germline V and J ends were trimmed by 5 bases and 4 bases, with 11 bases remaining between them. The CDR3, as DNA: TGCAGCGTTCTGGGATACGGCACTGAAGCTTTCTTT. Encoded protein: CSVLGYGTEAFF.

V usage is TRBV19 and J usage is TRBJ1-5; D is undetermined. V was pared by 7 bases and J by 0 bases, with 10 bases between. This CDR3 contains 14 residues. Germline CDR1 reads LNHDA; CDR2 reads SQIVND (reference sequence). CDR3: CASNIFYSNQPQHF. The DNA for the CDR3 is TGTGCCAGTAATATCTTCTATAGCAATCAGCCCCAGCATTTT. The full variable domain, in which reference TRBV19 and TRBJ1-5 provide the parts outside the CDR3, is DGGITQSPKYLFRKEGQNVTLSCEQNLNHDAMYWYRQDPGQGLRLIYYSQIVNDFQKGDIAEGYSVSREKKESFPLTVTSAQKNPTAFYLCASNIFYSNQPQHFGDGTRLSIL.

The chain joins TRBV29-1 to TRBJ1-1; 10 bases fit TRBD1. CDR1 SQVTM and CDR2 ANQGSEA come from the germline V gene. The CDR3 has 15 amino acids. V lost 7 bases to trimming and J lost 4 bases; unmatched junction nucleotides: 12. The CDR3 nucleotides are TGCAGCGCTCGCCAAGGTAGGACAGGGGGCACTGAAGCTTTCTTT. This codes for CSARQGRTGGTEAFF. Full variable domain (outside the CDR3, taken from reference TRBV29-1 and TRBJ1-1): SAVISQKPSRDICQRGTSLTIQCQVDSQVTMMFWYRQQPGQSLTLIATANQGSEATYESGFVIDKFPISRPNLTFSTLTVSNMSPEDSSIYLCSARQGRTGGTEAFFGQGTRLTVV.

This rearrangement joins TRBV6-5 to TRBJ1-5, with TRBD1 as a possible D gene (5 bases). V gave up 7 bases and J gave up 5 bases, with 12 bases separating them. CDR1 is MNHEY, CDR2 SVGAGI, per germline. The CDR3 is 13 residues long. CDR3: CASIQGSYQPQHF. As DNA, the CDR3 is TGTGCCAGCATCCAGGGATCTTATCAGCCCCAGCATTTT.

V usage is TRBV27 and J usage is TRBJ2-1; D is ambiguous. CDR1 is MNHEY and CDR2 is SMNVEV in the germline V gene (reference sequence). The CDR3 loop spans 13 amino acids. V was trimmed by 2 bases and J by 5 bases, leaving 7 bases between them. As DNA, the CDR3 is TGTGCCAGCAGTTTAGGCCGGCACAATGAGCAGTTCTTC. Amino acids: CASSLGRHNEQFF.

The V gene is TRBV11-3, the J gene TRBJ2-1; the match to TRBD2 covers 7 bases. This CDR3 has 15 residues. V lost 0 bases, J lost 3 bases, and 2 bases stayed unmatched. Per germline, CDR1 SGHNT and CDR2 YENEEA. The CDR3 DNA is TGTGCCAGCAGCTTAGAGGGCGGGGGCTACAATGAGCAGTTCTTC. Amino acid sequence: CASSLEGGGYNEQFF.

This sequence joins TRBV10-1 and TRBJ1-3; no clear D gene. CDR3 size: 15 residues. Trimming shortened V by 6 bases and J by 0 bases, and 12 bases separated the two germline ends. Germline V CDR1 and CDR2: WNHNN, SYGVQD (reference sequence). CDR3 sequence (DNA): TGCGCCAGCAGGCGTGGGCCCCCCTCTGGAAACACCATATATTTT. Protein: CASRRGPPSGNTIYF.

This chain's CDR3 is CASSPERQGDDYGYTF. DNA for the CDR3: TGCGCCAGCAGCCCTGAAAGACAGGGGGACGACTATGGCTACACCTTC. V is TRBV4-3 and J is TRBJ1-2, with 9 bases lining up with TRBD1. CDR1 and CDR2 from the germline V gene are LGHNA and YSLEER. V lost 4 bases, J lost 3 bases, and 9 bases stayed unmatched. CDR3 length: 16 residues.

The gene calls are TRBV13 and TRBJ2-1; D call uncertain. The germline V and J ends were trimmed by 5 bases and 6 bases, with 20 bases remaining between them. CDR1 is PRHDT, CDR2 FYEKMQ, per germline (reference sequence). CDR3 size: 16 residues. The CDR3 DNA follows: TGTGCCAGCAGCCAGTGGAGTGGTCAAGGGTCCAATGAGCAGTTCTTC. Amino acid sequence: CASSQWSGQGSNEQFF.

V and J are TRBV21-1 and TRBJ2-7; the D call TRBD2 from the table was never checked on the DNA. TRBV21-1 is a listed pseudogene. The CDR3 is 18 amino acids. CDR3 in amino acids: CASSRGLAPSLLTYEQYF. The CDR3 nucleotides are TGTGCCAGCAGCAGAGGACTAGCGCCATCACTACTAACCTACGAGCAGTACTTC.

The V and J genes are TRBV6-5 and TRBJ1-1, with a possible D match to TRBD1 (5 bases). CDR3 length equals 14 residues. Germline CDR1 reads MNHEY; CDR2 reads SVGAGI. The germline V and J ends were trimmed by 6 bases and 1 base, with 12 bases remaining between them. The CDR3 bases are TGTGCCAGCAGATTACCTGGACAGAACACTGAAGCTTTCTTT. Its protein is CASRLPGQNTEAFF.

The chain combines TRBV28 with TRBJ1-1; D gene unclear. V lost 9 bases and J 11 bases, leaving 10 bases between the germline ends. The germline V gene has CDR1 MDHEN and CDR2 SYDVKM. The CDR3 totals 9 residues. CDR3 loop: CARNRPAFF. The CDR3 DNA sequence: TGTGCCAGGAATCGACCGGCTTTCTTT.

The V call is TRBV6-5, the J call TRBJ2-2; D perhaps matches TRBD1 (5 bases). Trimming pared 10 bases from V and 1 base from J, leaving 10 bases between. The length of the CDR3 is 13 residues. Germline assignment: CDR1 MNHEY and CDR2 SVGAGI. The CDR3, as DNA: TGTGCCACTTGGACATTGAACACCGGGGAGCTGTTTTTT. It encodes CATWTLNTGELFF.

This sequence joins TRBV14 and TRBJ2-5; the D is unclear. CDR1 is SGHDN, CDR2 FVKESK, per germline. The CDR3 is 11 residues long. With 4 bases removed from V and 5 bases from J, the gap between germline ends came to 5 bases. This CDR3 reads CASSLAETQYF. CDR3 nucleotides: TGTGCCAGCAGCCTGGCGGAGACCCAGTACTTC.

The CDR3 loop reads CASSYGGFSGNTIYF. CDR3 coding DNA: TGTGCCAGCAGTTACGGTGGCTTCTCTGGAAACACCATATATTTT. The rearrangement uses TRBV6-2 or TRBV6-3 and TRBJ1-3, with D unclear. Germline loops: CDR1 MNHEY, CDR2 SVGEGT. Trimming cost V 2 bases and J 0 bases, with 8 bases left between them. This CDR3 has 15 residues.

Concerning this clone: The junction shows a germline mismatch at one end, possibly a read error. V usage is TRBV20-1 and J usage is TRBJ1-2; D is possibly TRBD1 (5 bases). The CDR3 is made up of 11 amino acids. Looked up from germline, CDR1 is DFQATT and CDR2 is SNEGSKA (reference sequence). The CDR3 DNA follows: TGCAGTGCAAGAGGGGTCTATGGCTACACCTTC. Encoded protein: CSARGVYGYTF.

The rearrangement joins TRBV20-1 to TRBJ1-6; 7 nucleotides line up with TRBD1. Trimming cost V 3 bases and J 8 bases; bases outside gene matches: 10. The CDR3 is made up of 15 amino acids. CDR1 and CDR2 from the germline V gene are DFQATT and SNEGSKA (reference sequence). The chain's CDR3 is CSASRRGNKDSPLHF. CDR3 DNA sequence: TGCAGTGCTAGTCGCAGGGGGAATAAGGATTCACCCCTCCACTTT.

The CDR3 DNA follows: TGTGCCGGGACGGGGGACCGATACGAGCAGTACTTC. Protein: CAGTGDRYEQYF. The gene calls are TRBV2 and TRBJ2-7, with a weak D call TRBD2 (6 bases). V was cut by 11 bases and J by 4 bases, with 15 bases left in between. From germline, CDR1 is SNHLY and CDR2 FYNNEI. The CDR3 spans 12 residues.

The chain employs TRBV27 and TRBJ2-1; D remains unclear. CDR1 and CDR2 (germline): MNHEY, SMNVEV (reference sequence). V was shortened by 4 bases and J by 12 bases, with 13 bases between the two germline ends. The CDR3 is made up of 12 amino acids. CDR3 region: CASSSGPLGQFF. The CDR3 DNA reads as TGTGCCAGCAGTTCCGGACCCCTTGGGCAGTTCTTC.

The chain joins TRBV4-1 to TRBJ2-1; 7 bases are shared with TRBD1. CDR1 MGHRA and CDR2 YSYEKL come from the germline V gene. This CDR3 has 15 residues. V gave up 5 bases and J gave up 0 bases; unmatched junction bases: 4. The CDR3 sequence: CASSTRQGSYNEQFF. CDR3 DNA: TGCGCCAGCAGCACGAGACAGGGCTCCTACAATGAGCAGTTCTTC.

The chain has TRBV11-3 and TRBJ1-2; D remains unclear. Trimming left V 1 base short and J 8 bases short, with 11 bases between. The CDR3 totals 13 residues. Germline V gene sequence: CDR1 SGHNT, CDR2 YENEEA. The CDR3 DNA follows: TGTGCCAGCAGCTTAGGCCCCCAGAGAGGCTACACCTTC. This encodes CASSLGPQRGYTF.

V is TRBV5-1 and J is TRBJ2-4; 11 bases are shared with TRBD1. After removal of 4 bases from V and 8 bases from J, the junction contained 11 bases not matched to a gene. Per the germline V gene, CDR1 is SGHRS and CDR2 is YFSETQ. The CDR3 totals 16 residues. As DNA, the CDR3 is TGCGCCAGCAGCCCGGACAGGGGGCCTGCAACGGACATTCAGTACTTC. It yields the protein CASSPDRGPATDIQYF.